The 12 T cell receptor beta chains listed next were all sequenced from one sample in a study of blood T cells in healthy people across ages. The second PCR ran about 6 to 11 cycles with a sample-barcoded 5' primer and J-beta primers. MiXCR was run by TCRdb on the 5' RACE reads, yielding one entry per CDR3 protein. The sample holds roughly 410,000 distinct CDR3 sequences, approximately 47% seen once. Source material: blood. The receptors were gathered from a man between 60 and 75 years old in good health.

This clonotype was observed a handful of times. Mismatch with germline at one junction end may stem from a read error. This rearrangement joins TRBV29-1 to TRBJ2-1; no firm D call. In germline, CDR1 is SQVTM, CDR2 ANQGSEA. CDR3 length equals 12 residues. In DNA form, the CDR3 reads TGCAGCGTCGAAAGCTGGAACAATGAACAGTTCTTC. The encoded protein is CSVESWNNEQFF.

V is TRBV9 and J is TRBJ2-7; D remains unclear. The J call may not be correct, given that the DNA end is closer to TRBJ2-5. Germline V CDR1 and CDR2: SGDLS, YYNGEE. The CDR3 has 15 residues. CDR3 bases: TGTGCCAGCAGCGTACAGATTCACCCAGGAGAGACCCAGTACTTC. Residues: CASSVQIHPGETQYF.

The chain carries TRBV7-2 and TRBJ2-1; TRBD2 matches at 9 bases. The CDR3 is 13 residues long. Unmatched junction bases numbered 1, after V lost 1 base and J lost 9 bases. From germline, CDR1 is SGHTA and CDR2 FQGNSA. The CDR3 nucleotides read TGTGCCAGCAGCTTAGGGACTAGCGCTGAGCAGTTCTTC. Its translation: CASSLGTSAEQFF.

The V gene is TRBV3-1, the J gene TRBJ2-5; D is unclear. Germline V CDR1 and CDR2: LGHDT, YNNKEL (reference sequence). V was shortened by 4 bases and J by 5 bases, with 11 bases between the two germline ends. The CDR3 runs to 13 residues. The CDR3 reads CASSPPESETQYF. DNA for the CDR3: TGTGCCAGCAGCCCTCCGGAGTCGGAGACCCAGTACTTC.

This clonotype has a handful of counts. The chain combines TRBV20-1 with TRBJ2-3, with 7 bases lining up with TRBD2. Unmatched junction bases numbered 8, after V lost 4 bases and J lost 1 base. This CDR3 spans 15 amino acids. Germline V gene lookup returns CDR1 DFQATT and CDR2 SNEGSKA (reference sequence). The CDR3 region is CSATQGLIRTDTQYF. CDR3 sequence (DNA): TGCAGTGCTACCCAGGGACTAATCCGCACAGATACGCAGTATTTT.

The J gene is TRBJ1-2, the V gene TRBV20-1, with D unresolved. Germline CDR1 and CDR2: DFQATT and SNEGSKA (reference sequence). Between the trimmed V and J ends, which lost 3 bases and 2 bases, there was a span of 25 bases. This CDR3 comprises 18 residues. CDR3 DNA: TGCAGTGCTAGGGTGTCTGACTCTGGACTAAAGCTGAACTATGGCTACACCTTC. Translation: CSARVSDSGLKLNYGYTF.

This clonotype has only a few counts. The CDR3 protein is CASSQPTSGWGSEQFF. The CDR3 nucleotides are TGCGCCAGCAGCCAACCCACTAGCGGATGGGGTAGTGAGCAGTTCTTC. V and J are TRBV4-1 and TRBJ2-1; 8 bases line up with TRBD2. Losses at the gene ends were 2 bases for V and 9 bases for J; bases not matched to a gene: 12. CDR1 MGHRA and CDR2 YSYEKL come from the germline V gene. The CDR3 length is 16 residues.

The sample holds a few counts of this clonotype. The genes are TRBV5-4 and TRBJ1-1; a weak D match, TRBD1 (5 bases). Germline assignment: CDR1 SGHNT and CDR2 YYREEE (reference sequence). Trimming left V 0 bases short and J 3 bases short, with 9 bases between. The length of the CDR3 is 14 residues. CDR3 bases: TGTGCCAGCAGCTTGGCAGGGTTGTACACTGAAGCTTTCTTT. Translation gives CASSLAGLYTEAFF.

The chain is built from TRBV2 and TRBJ2-4, with D unresolved. Judging by the DNA end, TRBJ2-7 fits better; the J call may be wrong. CDR1 SNHLY and CDR2 FYNNEI come from the germline V gene. This CDR3 is built from 14 residues. DNA for the CDR3: TGTGCCAGCAGTGACCGACGGACCACCTACGAGCAGTACTTC. Translation gives CASSDRRTTYEQYF.

This clonotype was counted only a few times. The chain links TRBV4-1 to TRBJ2-7, with TRBD1 as a possible D gene (5 bases). V was shortened by 6 bases and J by 2 bases, with 11 bases between the two germline ends. In germline, CDR1 is MGHRA, CDR2 YSYEKL. The CDR3 has 13 residues. This chain's CDR3 is CASSLTVAYEQYF. The CDR3 bases are TGCGCCAGCAGTCTGACAGTAGCCTACGAGCAGTACTTC.

This clonotype was seen only once. The V and J genes are TRBV10-3 and TRBJ2-4; maybe TRBD2 (6 bases). CDR3 length: 19 amino acids. Germline V gives CDR1 ENHRY, CDR2 SYGVKD. With 0 bases removed from V and 0 bases from J, the gap between germline ends came to 18 bases. The CDR3 bases are TGTGCCATCAGTGAGTCAGGGGACTGCAAGAGATTAGCCAAAAACATTCAGTACTTC. This codes for CAISESGDCKRLAKNIQYF.

This clonotype has more than one count but fewer than ten. The chain carries TRBV4-1 and TRBJ1-5; D unclear. With 0 bases removed from V and 0 bases from J, the gap between germline ends came to 15 bases. CDR3 length equals 18 residues. From germline, CDR1 is MGHRA and CDR2 YSYEKL. The DNA of the CDR3 is TGCGCCAGCAGCCAAGACGGACCCTTACAGAGTAGCAATCAGCCCCAGCATTTT. Translating gives CASSQDGPLQSSNQPQHF.